Listed below are T cell receptor beta chains from one sample, sequenced in a study of CD8+ T cells in alopecia areata. Clones were sequenced by immunoSEQ multiplex PCR, and TCRdb holds only the in-frame ones, with some missing. The table shows under 200,000 clones, with about three fifths occurring only once. Sequencing used CD4+ T cells sorted from blood, obtained at week 4, from a patient treated with tofacitinib. All receptors come from a human donor with alopecia areata. CDR3s include the opening cysteine and the closing phenylalanine or tryptophan. D genes are given only for firm matches. Some rows mark clone size as missing; the rest say once, few, many or name a class of expanded clone.

V,size,J,D,DNA,CDR3
TRBV4-1,NA,TRBJ2-2,TRBD1,TGCGCCAGCAAAGGGACAGAGAACACCGGGGAGCTGTTTTTT,CASKGTENTGELFF
TRBV2,NA,TRBJ2-2,NA,TGTGCCAGCAGCTTAATGACAGTGAACACCGGGGAGCTGTTTTTT,CASSLMTVNTGELFF
TRBV30,NA,TRBJ1-1,NA,TGTGCCTGGAGTTTACAGGGGAACACTGAAGCTTTCTTT,CAWSLQGNTEAFF
TRBV30,NA,TRBJ1-2,NA,TGTGCCTGGAGAGAAGTTACCCTCCTCGTCTATGGCTACACCTTC,CAWREVTLLVYGYTF
TRBV29-1,few,TRBJ1-2,NA,TGCAGCGTTGACCGGGGTGCAGACTATGGCTACACCTTC,CSVDRGADYGYTF
TRBV30,NA,TRBJ1-5,NA,TGTGCCTGGAGGAGTCGGCGGAGCAATCAGCCCCAGCATTTT,CAWRSRRSNQPQHF
TRBV9,NA,TRBJ2-3,NA,TGTGCCAGCTCTCCTCAGGCCTTCACAGATACGCAGTATTTT,CASSPQAFTDTQYF
TRBV15,NA,TRBJ2-5,NA,TGTGCCACCAGCGTCGGGACATTCGAGACCCAGTACTTC,CATSVGTFETQYF
TRBV6-5,NA,TRBJ1-6,NA,TGTGCCAGCAGTTACTTTCCGATAAGGGTGTCACCCCTCCACTTT,CASSYFPIRVSPLHF
TRBV9,few,TRBJ2-3,NA,TGTGCCAGCAGCGTCACGGGGCTAGGCACAGATACGCAGTATTTT,CASSVTGLGTDTQYF
TRBV4-1,few,TRBJ1-1,NA,TGCGCCAGCAGCCAAGGTTCCGGGACGGTGAACACTGAAGCTTTCTTT,CASSQGSGTVNTEAFF
TRBV7-6,NA,TRBJ2-1,TRBD1,TGTTCAACCAGCAGCCTCTTCCGGGACAGGGGCAATGAGCAGTTCTTC,CSTSSLFRDRGNEQFF
TRBV5-6,NA,TRBJ2-1,NA,TGTGCCAGCAGCCTTAGCAATTCCCCCTACAATGAGCAGTTCTTC,CASSLSNSPYNEQFF
TRBV30,NA,TRBJ1-5,NA,TGTGCCTGGAGGGTCCCCAGGAGGGGTCAGCCCCAGCATTTT,CAWRVPRRGQPQHF
TRBV4-3,NA,TRBJ2-3,NA,TGCGCCAGCAGCCAAGTGGTCAGCCCTAGCACAGATACGCAGTATTTT,CASSQVVSPSTDTQYF
TRBV29-1,NA,TRBJ1-1,NA,TGCAGCGTTGAAAAGGAGGTTGAAGCTTTCTTT,CSVEKEVEAFF
TRBV7-2,once,TRBJ1-5,TRBD1,TGTGCCAGCAGCTTCACAGGGGGGAATCAGCCCCAGCATTTT,CASSFTGGNQPQHF
TRBV29-1,few,TRBJ2-5,NA,TGCAGCGTCCGCGTAGAGCAGTACTTC,CSVRVEQYF
TRBV7-2,NA,TRBJ2-1,TRBD1,TGTGCCAGCAGCTTGAAGGGGGCACCCCTCAATGAGCAGTTCTTC,CASSLKGAPLNEQFF
TRBV30,NA,TRBJ2-3,NA,TGTGCCTGGAGTGTACTTCAAGATACGCAGTATTTT,CAWSVLQDTQYF
TRBV4-3,few,TRBJ2-4,TRBD1,TGCGCCAGCAGCCCCGGGACAGGGGTCGCGTCCGCCAAAAACATTCAGTACTTC,CASSPGTGVASAKNIQYF
TRBV10-3,once,TRBJ1-2,TRBD1,TGTGCCATCAGTGAGCACCCGGGACAGGGCTACACCTTC,CAISEHPGQGYTF
TRBV6-5,NA,TRBJ2-7,TRBD2,TGTGCCAGCAGCCCCATGGGGGGACTAGGGCCGTACTTC,CASSPMGGLGPYF
TRBV4-2,NA,TRBJ2-3,NA,TGTGCCAGCAGCCAAGATATGGCAGGGGAAACAGATACGCAGTATTTT,CASSQDMAGETDTQYF
TRBV11-2,NA,TRBJ2-3,NA,TGTGCCAGCAGCTGGACAGATACGCAGTATTTT,CASSWTDTQYF
TRBV23-1,NA,TRBJ2-7,NA,TGCGCCAGCACCGACAGGTTCTTC,CASTDRFF
TRBV16,NA,TRBJ2-7,NA,TGTGCCAGCAGCCAGTCCGGGGGGCCCGAGCAGTACTTC,CASSQSGGPEQYF
TRBV29-1,NA,TRBJ1-5,TRBD1,TGCAGCGTTGAAGGCCCGACAGGGACCCAGCATTTT,CSVEGPTGTQHF
TRBV2,NA,TRBJ1-5,NA,TGTGCCAGCAGATCACAGAGCAATCAGCCCCAGCATTTT,CASRSQSNQPQHF
TRBV11-2,NA,TRBJ2-5,NA,TGTGCCAGCAGCTTAGGGCTAGCCCAAGAGACCCAGTACTTC,CASSLGLAQETQYF
TRBV5-6,few,TRBJ2-1,TRBD2,TGTGCCAGCCAAACTAGCGGGGCCGTGAATGAGCAGTTCTTC,CASQTSGAVNEQFF
TRBV6-1,NA,TRBJ2-3,NA,TGTGCCAGCACCAGATGGGGGGATACGCAGTATTTT,CASTRWGDTQYF
TRBV4-3,NA,TRBJ1-1,NA,TGCGCCAGCAGCCCCGGGACACGGGGCACTGAAGCTTTCTTT,CASSPGTRGTEAFF
TRBV23-1,NA,TRBJ2-7,NA,TGCGCCAGCAGTCAGGACAGCGAGTACGAGCAGTACTTC,CASSQDSEYEQYF
TRBV25-1,few,TRBJ2-4,TRBD1,TGTGCCAGCAGGGACAGGAACATTCAGTACTTC,CASRDRNIQYF
TRBV7-8,NA,TRBJ2-3,TRBD1,TGTGCCAGCAGCTCCAGGGACAGGGGGACCACAGATACGCAGTATTTT,CASSSRDRGTTDTQYF
TRBV30,NA,TRBJ1-6,NA,TGTGCCTGGAGGGAGTACTCCTATAATTCACCCCTCCACTTT,CAWREYSYNSPLHF
TRBV29-1,NA,TRBJ1-6,NA,TGCAGCGTCAGGACAGTTTCCAATTCACCCCTCCACTTT,CSVRTVSNSPLHF
TRBV12-5,NA,TRBJ2-3,NA,TGTGCTAGTGGTTCATCGGGGCGCACAGATACGCAGTATTTT,CASGSSGRTDTQYF
TRBV30,NA,TRBJ1-5,NA,TGTGCCTGGAGTGTGGCTGACAGGCTTAATCAGCCCCAGCATTTT,CAWSVADRLNQPQHF
TRBV6-5,NA,TRBJ1-1,NA,TGTGCCAGCAGTCGCCCACAGGGCATGAACACTGAAGCTTTCTTT,CASSRPQGMNTEAFF
TRBV19,few,TRBJ2-1,NA,TGTGCCAGCCCGGTAATGTCCTACAATGAGCAGTTCTTC,CASPVMSYNEQFF
TRBV30,NA,TRBJ1-2,NA,TGTGCCTGGAGTCCCGACAGGAGCTATGGCTACACCTTC,CAWSPDRSYGYTF
TRBV25-1,NA,TRBJ2-3,TRBD1,TGTGCCAGCAGTGAAGACAGGGGGTCGCTGGATACGCAGTATTTT,CASSEDRGSLDTQYF
TRBV9,once,TRBJ1-2,NA,TGTGCCAGCAGCGTAGTTAGTCAGGGGCCAAACTATGGCTACACCTTC,CASSVVSQGPNYGYTF
TRBV6-5,NA,TRBJ1-2,NA,TGTGCCAGCAGGGGATCTACTAACTATGGCTACACCTTC,CASRGSTNYGYTF
TRBV5-1,few,TRBJ2-2,NA,TGCGCCAGCAGCTTGGTTCAGGGGAACACCGGGGAGCTGTTTTTT,CASSLVQGNTGELFF
TRBV29-1,NA,TRBJ2-2,NA,TGCAGCGGGCGAGAAAGTACGAACACCGGGGAGCTGTTTTTT,CSGRESTNTGELFF
TRBV4-3,NA,TRBJ2-7,NA,TGCGCCAGCAGCCACGCGGACGGGCCATACGAGCAGTACTTC,CASSHADGPYEQYF